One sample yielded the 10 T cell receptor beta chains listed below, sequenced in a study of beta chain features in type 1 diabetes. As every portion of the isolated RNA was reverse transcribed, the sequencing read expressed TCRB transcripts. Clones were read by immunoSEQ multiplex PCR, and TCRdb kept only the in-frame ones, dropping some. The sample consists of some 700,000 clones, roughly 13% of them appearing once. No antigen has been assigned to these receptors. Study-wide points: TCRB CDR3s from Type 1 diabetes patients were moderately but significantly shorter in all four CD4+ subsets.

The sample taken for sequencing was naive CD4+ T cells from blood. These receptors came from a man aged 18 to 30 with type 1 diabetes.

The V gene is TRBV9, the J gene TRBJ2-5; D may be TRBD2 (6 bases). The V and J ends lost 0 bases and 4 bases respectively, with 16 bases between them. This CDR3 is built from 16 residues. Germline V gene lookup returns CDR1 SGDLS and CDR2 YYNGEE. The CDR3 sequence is CASSVDGGERIETQYF. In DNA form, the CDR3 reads TGTGCCAGCAGCGTAGATGGCGGGGAGCGCATAGAGACCCAGTACTTC.

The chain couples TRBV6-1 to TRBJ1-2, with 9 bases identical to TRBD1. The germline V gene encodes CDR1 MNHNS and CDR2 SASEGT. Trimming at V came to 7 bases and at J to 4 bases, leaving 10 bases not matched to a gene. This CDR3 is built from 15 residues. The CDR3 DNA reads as TGTGCCAGCACCCACCCGGACAGGGGTGGCTATGGCTACACCTTC. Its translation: CASTHPDRGGYGYTF.

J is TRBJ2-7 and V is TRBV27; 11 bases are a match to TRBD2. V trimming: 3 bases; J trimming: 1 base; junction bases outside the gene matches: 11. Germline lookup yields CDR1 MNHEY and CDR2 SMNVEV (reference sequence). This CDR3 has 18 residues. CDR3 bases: TGTGCCAGCAGTTTCGTCGGGCTAGCGGGGGGATCTTCCTACGAGCAGTACTTC. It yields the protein CASSFVGLAGGSSYEQYF.

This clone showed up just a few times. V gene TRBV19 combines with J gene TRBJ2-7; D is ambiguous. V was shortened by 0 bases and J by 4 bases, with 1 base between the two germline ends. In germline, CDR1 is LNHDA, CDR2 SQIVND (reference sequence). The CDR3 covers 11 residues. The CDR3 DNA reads TGTGCCAGTAGTATAGATTACGAGCAGTACTTC. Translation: CASSIDYEQYF.

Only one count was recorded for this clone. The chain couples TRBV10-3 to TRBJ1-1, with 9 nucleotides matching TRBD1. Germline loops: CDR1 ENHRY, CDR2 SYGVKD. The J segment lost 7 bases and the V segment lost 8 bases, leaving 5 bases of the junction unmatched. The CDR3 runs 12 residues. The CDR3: CAISGQGSEAFF. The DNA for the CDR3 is TGTGCCATCTCAGGACAGGGGAGTGAAGCTTTCTTT.

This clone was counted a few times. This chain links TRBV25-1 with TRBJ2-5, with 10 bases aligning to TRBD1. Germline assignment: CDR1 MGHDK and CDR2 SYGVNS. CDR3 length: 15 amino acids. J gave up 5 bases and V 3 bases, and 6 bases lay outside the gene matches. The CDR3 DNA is TGTGCCAGCAGTGACTCCGGGACAGGGGATGAGACCCAGTACTTC. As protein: CASSDSGTGDETQYF.

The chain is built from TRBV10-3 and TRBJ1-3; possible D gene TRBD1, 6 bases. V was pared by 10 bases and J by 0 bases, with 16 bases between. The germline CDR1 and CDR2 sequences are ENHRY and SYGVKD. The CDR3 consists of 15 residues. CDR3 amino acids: CATSTGISSGNTIYF. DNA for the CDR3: TGTGCCACCTCAACAGGGATCAGCTCTGGAAACACCATATATTTT.

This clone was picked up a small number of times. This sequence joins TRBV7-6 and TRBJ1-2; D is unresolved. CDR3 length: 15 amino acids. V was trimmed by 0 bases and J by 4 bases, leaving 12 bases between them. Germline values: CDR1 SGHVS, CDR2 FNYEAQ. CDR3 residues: CASSLAPADRYGYTF. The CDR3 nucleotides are TGTGCCAGCAGCTTAGCCCCGGCCGATCGCTATGGCTACACCTTC.

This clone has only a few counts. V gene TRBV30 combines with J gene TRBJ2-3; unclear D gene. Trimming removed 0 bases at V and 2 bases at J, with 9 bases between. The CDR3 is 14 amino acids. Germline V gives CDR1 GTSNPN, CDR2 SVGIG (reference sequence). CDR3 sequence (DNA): TGTGCCTGGAGTGTAGTTACCTTCACAGATACGCAGTATTTT. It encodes CAWSVVTFTDTQYF.

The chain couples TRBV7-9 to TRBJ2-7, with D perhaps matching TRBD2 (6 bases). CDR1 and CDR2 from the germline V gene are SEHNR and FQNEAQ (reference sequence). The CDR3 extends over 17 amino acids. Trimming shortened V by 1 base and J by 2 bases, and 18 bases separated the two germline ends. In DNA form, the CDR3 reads TGTGCCAGCAGCTTAGGACCTCGGGGCAGGGAGGCCTACGAGCAGTACTTC. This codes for CASSLGPRGREAYEQYF.